This passage covers 14 T cell receptor beta chains from one sample sequenced in a study of siplizumab effects on memory and regulatory T cells. Profiled with immunoSEQ multiplex PCR; TCRdb holds only in-frame clones, not every one. Of 80,000 to 95,000 clones in the sample, about 95% were seen once. Sequences were obtained from CD8+ T cells sorted from blood. All receptors derive from a human donor in good health.

This chain connects TRBV28 to TRBJ1-6; 7 bases are shared with TRBD1. Germline V gene data show CDR1 as MDHEN and CDR2 as SYDVKM. The CDR3 is 13 amino acids. The ends lost 3 bases at V and 10 bases at J; junction bases unmatched: 3. The CDR3 DNA follows: TGTGCCAGCAGTTTGAGGGGACAGTCACCCCTCCACTTT. It yields the protein CASSLRGQSPLHF. The variable domain in full, with the rest retrieved from reference TRBV28 and TRBJ1-6, is DVKVTQSSRYLVKRTGEKVFLECVQDMDHENMFWYRQDPGLGLRLIYFSYDVKMKEKGDIPEGYSVSREKKERFSLILESASTNQTSMYLCASSLRGQSPLHFGNGTRLTVT.

V gene TRBV6-5 combines with J gene TRBJ2-7; TRBD2 is a possible D gene (6 bases). V was pared by 0 bases and J by 1 base, with 13 bases between. Germline V gene sequence: CDR1 MNHEY, CDR2 SVGAGI. The CDR3 contains 16 residues. The CDR3: CASSYSRGERSYEQYF. CDR3 DNA: TGTGCCAGCAGTTACTCGCGCGGGGAGAGGTCCTACGAGCAGTACTTC.

The gene calls are TRBV19 and TRBJ1-4, with 7 bases identical to TRBD1. CDR1 and CDR2 from the germline V gene are LNHDA and SQIVND (reference sequence). There are 12 residues in the CDR3. The CDR3 sequence is CTKDRRNEKLFF. The CDR3 bases are TGTACGAAGGACAGGAGAAATGAAAAACTGTTTTTT.

The V gene is TRBV4-2, the J gene TRBJ2-2, with D perhaps TRBD1 or TRBD2 (5 bases each). V was pared by 1 base and J by 10 bases, with 10 bases between. CDR3 length equals 13 residues. The germline V gene encodes CDR1 LGHNA and CDR2 YNFKEQ. The CDR3 here is CASSQAGGPELFF. DNA for the CDR3: TGTGCCAGCAGCCAAGCTGGGGGTCCGGAGCTGTTTTTT.

V gene TRBV7-9 combines with J gene TRBJ2-3; 7 bases align to TRBD1. V shed 5 bases and J 2 bases; nucleotides not matched to a gene: 7. The length of the CDR3 is 15 residues. CDR1 and CDR2 from the germline V gene are SEHNR and FQNEAQ (reference sequence). CDR3 region: CASSTGTVNTDTQYF. The CDR3 DNA sequence: TGTGCCAGCAGCACCGGGACAGTGAACACAGATACGCAGTATTTT.

This clone was detected once. The chain uses TRBV7-8 and TRBJ2-1; possibly TRBD1 for D (5 bases). This CDR3 region has 15 residues. V was cut by 3 bases and J by 0 bases, with 9 bases left in between. Germline loops: CDR1 SGHVS, CDR2 FQNEAQ. DNA for the CDR3: TGTGCCAGCAGCTTCAGGGTCCGCTCCTACAATGAGCAGTTCTTC. This translates into CASSFRVRSYNEQFF.

DNA for the CDR3: TGTGCCAGCAGCTTGGTACAGGGCAAAATCTACGAGCAGTACTTC. Translation gives CASSLVQGKIYEQYF. The chain recombines TRBV11-3 with TRBJ2-7, with D maybe TRBD1 (6 bases). CDR1 and CDR2 (germline): SGHNT, YENEEA. The CDR3 runs to 15 residues. Trimming shortened V by 3 bases and J by 3 bases, and 15 bases separated the two germline ends.

This sequence joins TRBV5-4 and TRBJ2-1; D not resolved. Trimming removed 7 bases from V and 10 bases from J, with 9 bases in between. This CDR3 spans 10 amino acids. CDR1 and CDR2 (germline): SGHNT, YYREEE (reference sequence). CDR3: CASGGLEQFF. The CDR3 region has the DNA TGTGCCAGCGGTGGGCTGGAGCAGTTCTTC.

This clone was counted a single time. The V and J genes are TRBV5-1 and TRBJ2-5; D uncertain. V was clipped by 0 bases and J by 0 bases, with 6 bases between them. CDR1 and CDR2 from the germline V gene are SGHRS and YFSETQ. The CDR3 is 14 amino acids. The CDR3 loop reads CASSLVANQETQYF. CDR3 sequence (DNA): TGCGCCAGCAGCTTGGTGGCTAACCAAGAGACCCAGTACTTC.

The chain carries TRBV6-1 and TRBJ2-5; the D is unclear. The CDR3 extends over 11 amino acids. Deletions cut 5 bases from V and 5 bases from J, with 6 bases between. The germline gives CDR1 MNHNS, CDR2 SASEGT. CDR3 sequence: CASSYIETQYF. In nucleotides, the CDR3 is TGTGCCAGCAGTTACATTGAGACCCAGTACTTC.

The chain is built from TRBV6-5 and TRBJ2-7, with TRBD1 matching 9 bases. The germline V gene has CDR1 MNHEY and CDR2 SVGAGI. J was trimmed by 4 bases and V by 6 bases; bases with no gene match: 7. The CDR3 has 14 amino acids. CDR3 residues: CASSEQGASYEQYF. The CDR3 DNA follows: TGTGCCAGCAGCGAACAGGGGGCCTCATACGAGCAGTACTTC.

The chain employs TRBV7-9 and TRBJ2-7, with D uncertain. V lost 1 base, J lost 3 bases, and 4 bases lay in between. Germline loops: CDR1 SEHNR, CDR2 FQNEAQ (reference sequence). This CDR3 has 12 residues. In DNA form, the CDR3 reads TGTGCCAGCAGCTTAGGGGACTACGAGCAGTACTTC. Its translation is CASSLGDYEQYF. The complete variable domain, with remaining parts taken from reference TRBV7-9 and TRBJ2-7, reads DTGVSQNPRHKITKRGQNVTFRCDPISEHNRLYWYRQTLGQGPEFLTYFQNEAQLEKSRLLSDRFSAERPKGSFSTLEIQRTEQGDSAMYLCASSLGDYEQYFGPGTRLTVT.

V gene TRBV7-9 combines with J gene TRBJ2-3, with TRBD2 matching over 12 bases. V dropped 1 base and J dropped 6; count of bases not matched to a gene: 8. This CDR3 has 17 amino acids. Germline CDR1 reads SEHNR; CDR2 reads FQNEAQ (reference sequence). CDR3 loop: CASSLGHTSGRTDTQYF. As DNA, the CDR3 is TGTGCCAGCAGCTTAGGACACACTAGCGGGAGGACCGATACGCAGTATTTT.

The chain couples TRBV7-9 to TRBJ2-3; TRBD2 might be the D (5 bases). This CDR3 comprises 15 residues. Trimming shortened V by 5 bases and J by 2 bases, and 14 bases separated the two germline ends. Germline assignment: CDR1 SEHNR and CDR2 FQNEAQ (reference sequence). CDR3 bases: TGTGCCAGCAGCGCCGGCTGGGGAGCCACAGATACGCAGTATTTT. Protein sequence: CASSAGWGATDTQYF.